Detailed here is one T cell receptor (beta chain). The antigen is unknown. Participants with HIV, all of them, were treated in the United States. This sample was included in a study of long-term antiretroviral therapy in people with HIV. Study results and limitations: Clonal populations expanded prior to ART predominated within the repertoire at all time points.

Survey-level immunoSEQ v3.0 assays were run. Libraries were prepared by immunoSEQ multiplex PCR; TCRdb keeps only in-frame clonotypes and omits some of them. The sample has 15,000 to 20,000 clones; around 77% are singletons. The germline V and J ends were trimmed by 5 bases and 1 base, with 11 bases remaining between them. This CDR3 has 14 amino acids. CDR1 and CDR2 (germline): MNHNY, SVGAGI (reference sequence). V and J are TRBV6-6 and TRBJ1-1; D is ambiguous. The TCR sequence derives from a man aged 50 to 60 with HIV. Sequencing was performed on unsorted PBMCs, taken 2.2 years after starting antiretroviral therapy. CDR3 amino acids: CASSLGRENTEAFF. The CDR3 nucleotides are TGTGCCAGCAGTCTAGGACGGGAGAACACTGAAGCTTTCTTT.